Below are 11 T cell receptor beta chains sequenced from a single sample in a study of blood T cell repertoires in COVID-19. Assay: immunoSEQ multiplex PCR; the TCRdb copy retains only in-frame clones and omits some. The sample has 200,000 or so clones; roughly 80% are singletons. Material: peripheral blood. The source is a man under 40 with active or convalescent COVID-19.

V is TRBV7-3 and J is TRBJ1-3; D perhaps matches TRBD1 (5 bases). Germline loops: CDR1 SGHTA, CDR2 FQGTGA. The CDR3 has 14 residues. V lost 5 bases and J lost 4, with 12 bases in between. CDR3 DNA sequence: TGTGCCAGCAGCCCAGTACCAGGGGGAAACACCATATATTTT. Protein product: CASSPVPGGNTIYF.

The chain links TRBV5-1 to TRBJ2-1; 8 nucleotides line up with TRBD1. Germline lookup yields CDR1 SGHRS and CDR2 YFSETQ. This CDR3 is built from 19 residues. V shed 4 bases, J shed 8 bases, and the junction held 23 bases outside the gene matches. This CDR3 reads CASSLRTGPVAAIADEQFF. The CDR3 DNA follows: TGCGCCAGCAGCCTCCGGACAGGGCCGGTAGCGGCGATTGCCGATGAGCAGTTCTTC.

The CDR3 DNA reads as TGTGCCAGCAGTTTAGGAGCGGGAGAGGCCTACAATGAGCAGTTCTTC. It yields the protein CASSLGAGEAYNEQFF. The chain links TRBV28 to TRBJ2-1; TRBD2 aligns across 8 bases. The CDR3 covers 16 residues. CDR1 MDHEN and CDR2 SYDVKM come from the germline V gene. Germline trimming cut 2 bases from V and 2 bases from J; bases unmatched to any gene: 5. The entire variable domain, with the rest obtained from reference TRBV28 and TRBJ2-1, is as follows: DVKVTQSSRYLVKRTGEKVFLECVQDMDHENMFWYRQDPGLGLRLIYFSYDVKMKEKGDIPEGYSVSREKKERFSLILESASTNQTSMYLCASSLGAGEAYNEQFFGPGTRLTVL.

This chain's CDR3 is CASSVDRGRGQPQHF. The CDR3, as DNA: TGTGCCAGCAGCGTAGACAGGGGCCGGGGCCAGCCCCAGCATTTT. V and J are TRBV7-3 and TRBJ1-5, with 8 bases aligning to TRBD1. The CDR3 extends over 15 amino acids. V lost 5 bases, J lost 7 bases, and 10 bases stayed unmatched. CDR1 and CDR2 from the germline V gene are SGHTA and FQGTGA.

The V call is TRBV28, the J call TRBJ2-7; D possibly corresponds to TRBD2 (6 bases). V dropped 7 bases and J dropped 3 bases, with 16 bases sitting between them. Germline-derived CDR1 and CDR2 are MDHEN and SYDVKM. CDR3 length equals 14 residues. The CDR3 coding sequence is TGTGCCAGCATCCCCTCACCGGGGGTCTACGAGCAGTACTTC. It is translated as CASIPSPGVYEQYF. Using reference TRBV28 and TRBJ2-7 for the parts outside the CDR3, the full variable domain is DVKVTQSSRYLVKRTGEKVFLECVQDMDHENMFWYRQDPGLGLRLIYFSYDVKMKEKGDIPEGYSVSREKKERFSLILESASTNQTSMYLCASIPSPGVYEQYFGPGTRLTVT.

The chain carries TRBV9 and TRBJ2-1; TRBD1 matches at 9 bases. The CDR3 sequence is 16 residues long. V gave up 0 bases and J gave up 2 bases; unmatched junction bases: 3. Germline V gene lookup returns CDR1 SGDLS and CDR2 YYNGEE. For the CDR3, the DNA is TGTGCCAGCAGCGTAGACAGGGGGCAAACCTACAATGAGCAGTTCTTC. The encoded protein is CASSVDRGQTYNEQFF.

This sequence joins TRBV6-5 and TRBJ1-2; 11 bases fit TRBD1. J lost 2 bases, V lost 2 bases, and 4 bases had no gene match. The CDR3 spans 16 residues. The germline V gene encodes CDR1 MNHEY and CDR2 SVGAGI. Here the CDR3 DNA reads TGTGCCAGCAGTTACATCCGGACAGGGGGCAACTATGGCTACACCTTC. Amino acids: CASSYIRTGGNYGYTF.

This CDR3 is CASSPLAGGHEQYV. DNA of the CDR3: TGTGCCAGCAGCCCCCTAGCGGGGGGCCACGAGCAGTACGTC. The chain employs TRBV14 and TRBJ2-7, with 11 bases fitting TRBD2. Germline assignment: CDR1 SGHDN and CDR2 FVKESK. Trimming removed 4 bases from V and 5 bases from J; junction bases left unmatched: 4. The CDR3 runs 14 residues.

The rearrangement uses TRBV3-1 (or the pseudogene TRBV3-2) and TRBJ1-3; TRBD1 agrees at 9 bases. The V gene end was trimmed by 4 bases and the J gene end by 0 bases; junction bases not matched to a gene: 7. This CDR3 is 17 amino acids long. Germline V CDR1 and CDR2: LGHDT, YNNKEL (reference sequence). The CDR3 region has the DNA TGTGCCAGCAGCCTTTACAGGGGGCACCCCTCTGGAAACACCATATATTTT. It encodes CASSLYRGHPSGNTIYF.

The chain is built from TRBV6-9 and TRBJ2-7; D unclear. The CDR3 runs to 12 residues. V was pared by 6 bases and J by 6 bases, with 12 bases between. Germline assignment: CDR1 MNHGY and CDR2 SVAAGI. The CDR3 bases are TGTGCCAGCAGCCACGTACCCGGCGAGCAGTACTTC. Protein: CASSHVPGEQYF.

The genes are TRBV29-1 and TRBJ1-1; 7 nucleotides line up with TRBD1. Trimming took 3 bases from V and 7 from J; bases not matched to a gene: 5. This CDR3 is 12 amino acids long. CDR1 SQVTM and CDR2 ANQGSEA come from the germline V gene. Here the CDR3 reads CSVEGDRVEAFF. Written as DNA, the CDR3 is TGCAGCGTTGAGGGGGACAGAGTTGAAGCTTTCTTT.